These 27 T cell receptor beta chains originate from one sample sequenced in a study of early T cells in non-severe SARS-CoV-2 infection. TCRdb reprocessed the 5' RACE reads via MiXCR and lists one record per CDR3 protein. Of roughly 63,000 distinct CDR3 sequences listed, 10% to 15% were seen once; the top ten hold approximately 4.6%. The sample was whole blood. These TCRs come from an adult who was a healthcare worker with PCR-confirmed SARS-CoV-2 infection or an uninfected control (not recorded which).

The rearrangement links TRBV4-3 to TRBJ1-3; TRBD1 might be the D (5 bases). Germline CDR1 reads LGHNA; CDR2 reads YSLEER. Trimming took off 5 bases at V and 4 bases at J, with 9 bases between the two ends. CDR3 length equals 13 residues. CDR3 DNA: TGCGCCAGCAGCAGGGGTGACGGAAACACCATATATTTT. This translates into CASSRGDGNTIYF.

J is TRBJ1-4 and V is TRBV7-2; D is unclear. The length of the CDR3 is 15 residues. The V and J ends lost 3 bases and 6 bases respectively, with 14 bases between them. CDR1 and CDR2 (germline): SGHTA, FQGNSA. CDR3 sequence: CASSFEGAPDEKLFF. The CDR3 nucleotides read TGTGCCAGCAGCTTTGAGGGAGCTCCGGATGAAAAACTGTTTTTT.

This chain uses TRBV29-1 with TRBJ1-1, with D perhaps matching TRBD1 (5 bases). V gave up 3 bases and J gave up 6 bases, with 5 bases separating them. Per the germline V gene, CDR1 is SQVTM and CDR2 is ANQGSEA. CDR3 length: 10 amino acids. The CDR3 reads CSVEGPEAFF. The CDR3 DNA reads TGCAGCGTTGAGGGGCCTGAAGCTTTCTTT.

This clonotype came up many times. An end of the junction differs from the germline gene, which may be a read error. The rearrangement joins TRBV6-2 or TRBV6-3 to TRBJ1-6; D unclear. CDR1 is MNHEY and CDR2 is SVGEGT in the germline V gene. This CDR3 is built from 14 residues. The CDR3 protein is CASSYFGVNSPLHF. The CDR3 region has the DNA TGTGCCAGCAGTTACTTCGGGGTTAATTCACCCCTCCATTTT.

To note about this clonotype: Mismatch with germline at one junction end may stem from a read error. This chain joins TRBV9 and TRBJ2-3; TRBD2 matches at 9 bases. The CDR3 runs to 17 residues. Germline CDR1 and CDR2: SGDLS and YYNGEE. The CDR3 DNA is TGTGCCAACAGCGTAGACGGTAGCGGGGGACCGAGTGATACGCAGTATTTT. Amino acid sequence: CANSVDGSGGPSDTQYF.

This clonotype showed up just a few times. The gene calls are TRBV20-1 and TRBJ2-7, with D possibly matching TRBD1 (6 bases). This CDR3 contains 15 residues. V lost 0 bases and J lost 3, with 15 bases in between. CDR1 is DFQATT and CDR2 is SNEGSKA in the germline V gene (reference sequence). CDR3 nucleotide sequence: TGCAGTGCTAGAGATCGCCAGGGGATTTACTACGAGCAGTACTTC. Encoded protein: CSARDRQGIYYEQYF.

This clonotype was counted many times. The chain recombines TRBV7-2 with TRBJ1-2; D unclear. CDR1 SGHTA and CDR2 FQGNSA come from the germline V gene. This CDR3 region has 13 residues. With 6 bases removed from V and 4 bases from J, the gap between germline ends came to 12 bases. CDR3 nucleotide sequence: TGTGCCAGCAGTTCACCCGACGGCTATGGCTACACCTTC. Its translation is CASSSPDGYGYTF.

Ten or more counts support this clonotype. One end of the junction does not line up with germline, which may come from a read error. The genes are TRBV7-9 and TRBJ1-2; 7 nucleotides agree with TRBD1. Germline lookup yields CDR1 SEHNR and CDR2 FQNEAQ (reference sequence). The CDR3 loop spans 12 amino acids. CDR3 protein: CASSSQARQGAF. CDR3 bases: TGTGCCAGCAGCTCTCAGGCGAGACAGGGAGCCTTC.

In this sample, this clonotype turned up many times. The chain couples TRBV20-1 to TRBJ2-3; TRBD2 matches 11 bases. V lost 0 bases to trimming and J lost 3 bases; unmatched junction nucleotides: 5. Germline V gives CDR1 DFQATT, CDR2 SNEGSKA (reference sequence). This CDR3 is 16 amino acids long. The CDR3 DNA is TGCAGTGCTAGAGACCCTAGCGGGGGGCGTACAGATACGCAGTATTTT. Amino acid sequence: CSARDPSGGRTDTQYF.

This clonotype was detected ten times or more. J is TRBJ2-3 and V is TRBV7-3, with D possibly being TRBD1 (6 bases). Germline CDR1 SGHTA, CDR2 FQGTGA. Between the trimmed V and J ends, which lost 4 bases and 1 base, there was a span of 6 bases. CDR3 size: 13 residues. The DNA of the CDR3 is TGTGCCAGCAGCTCAGGGGGCACAGATACGCAGTATTTT. Translating it yields CASSSGGTDTQYF.

Only a few counts were recorded for this clonotype. This chain connects TRBV6-1 to TRBJ1-5; TRBD1 matches at 7 bases. Germline assignment: CDR1 MNHNS and CDR2 SASEGT. V shed 4 bases, J shed 0 bases, and the junction held 6 bases outside the gene matches. CDR3 size: 16 residues. CDR3 bases: TGTGCCAGCAGTGTCAGGGGGACCAGTAGCAATCAGCCCCAGCATTTT. This gives the protein CASSVRGTSSNQPQHF.

This rearrangement joins TRBV11-3 to TRBJ2-3; D is uncertain. The germline gives CDR1 SGHNT, CDR2 YENEEA. V dropped 1 base and J dropped 3 bases, with 11 bases sitting between them. CDR3 length equals 15 residues. The CDR3 is CASSLALGPTDTQYF. The CDR3 DNA follows: TGTGCCAGCAGCTTAGCCCTCGGACCTACAGATACGCAGTATTTT.

This clonotype was seen repeatedly, ten times or more. The J gene is TRBJ1-3, the V gene TRBV6-5, with D unclear. This CDR3 is 13 amino acids long. Germline CDR1 and CDR2: MNHEY and SVGAGI. The germline V and J ends were trimmed by 4 bases and 4 bases, with 8 bases remaining between them. The CDR3 DNA is TGTGCCAGCAGTTCCCACATGGGAAACACCATATATTTT. It codes for CASSSHMGNTIYF.

This clonotype showed up many times. The V gene is TRBV7-2, the J gene TRBJ2-5; the match to TRBD1 covers 8 bases. The junction had 6 bases not matched to a gene; V was cut back by 1 base and J by 5 bases. The CDR3 runs to 15 residues. Germline V gene sequence: CDR1 SGHTA, CDR2 FQGNSA. In DNA, the CDR3 is TGTGCCAGCAGCTTAGGGTTCAGGGGGCTTGAGACCCAGTACTTC. This codes for CASSLGFRGLETQYF. Filled out from reference TRBV7-2 and TRBJ2-5, the complete variable domain reads GAGVSQSPSNKVTEKGKDVELRCDPISGHTALYWYRQSLGQGLEFLIYFQGNSAPDKSGLPSDRFSAERTGGSVSTLTIQRTQQEDSAVYLCASSLGFRGLETQYFGPGTRLLVL.

Many counts were recorded for this clonotype. V and J are TRBV19 and TRBJ2-7; 11 positions agree with TRBD1. Per the germline V gene, CDR1 is LNHDA and CDR2 is SQIVND (reference sequence). J was trimmed by 5 bases and V by 3 bases; bases with no gene match: 12. The length of the CDR3 is 17 residues. The CDR3 region has the DNA TGTGCCAGTAGTATTGGACCCCAGGACAGGGGGCGGAACGAGCAGTACTTC. This encodes CASSIGPQDRGRNEQYF.

The genes are TRBV12-3 or TRBV12-4 and TRBJ2-4; no definite D call. Trimming removed 8 bases from V and 0 bases from J, with 11 bases in between. The CDR3 runs to 14 residues. DNA for the CDR3: TGTGCCAGCCGGGCTTCCTTAGCCAAAAACATTCAGTACTTC. Residues: CASRASLAKNIQYF.

V and J are TRBV12-3 or TRBV12-4 and TRBJ1-2; D might be TRBD1 (6 bases). CDR3 length equals 14 residues. Trimming removed 3 bases from V and 6 bases from J, with 14 bases in between. The DNA of the CDR3 is TGTGCCAGCAGTTTGGGGGCTGAGGTCCATGGCTACACCTTC. It specifies CASSLGAEVHGYTF.

The rearrangement links TRBV7-9 to TRBJ1-4; D gene ambiguous. Trimming removed 5 bases at V and 6 bases at J, with 7 bases between. The CDR3 contains 12 residues. Germline CDR1 is SEHNR and CDR2 is FQNEAQ (reference sequence). The CDR3 nucleotides are TGTGCCAGCAGCCTCCTACATGAAAAACTGTTTTTT. This gives the protein CASSLLHEKLFF.

J is TRBJ1-1 and V is TRBV12-5; TRBD1 matches at 7 bases. Per germline, CDR1 LGHNT and CDR2 FRNRAP. The CDR3 runs 11 residues. J gave up 9 bases and V 9 bases, and 7 bases lay outside the gene matches. The CDR3 loop is CASGTGEKAFF. DNA for the CDR3: TGTGCTAGCGGAACAGGGGAAAAAGCTTTCTTT.

This clonotype has more than one count but fewer than ten. The chain's CDR3 is CASSTSGSPGGGELFF. In DNA form, the CDR3 reads TGTGCCAGTAGTACCTCGGGTTCCCCAGGCGGCGGGGAGCTGTTTTTT. This sequence joins TRBV19 and TRBJ2-2, with no clear D. The CDR3 runs to 16 residues. Germline V lookup: CDR1 LNHDA, CDR2 SQIVND (reference sequence). V lost 4 bases, J lost 7 bases, and 19 bases lay in between.

At least ten counts were recorded for this clonotype. The chain recombines TRBV5-1 with TRBJ1-1; 8 bases line up with TRBD1. The CDR3 has 16 amino acids. J lost 1 base, V lost 1 base, and 6 bases had no gene match. Germline CDR1 is SGHRS and CDR2 is YFSETQ. The CDR3 spells CASSLFTGGGNTEAFF. The CDR3 DNA is TGCGCCAGCAGCTTGTTTACAGGGGGAGGGAACACTGAAGCTTTCTTT. Supplemented by reference TRBV5-1 and TRBJ1-1, the full variable domain reads KAGVTQTPRYLIKTRGQQVTLSCSPISGHRSVSWYQQTPGQGLQFLFEYFSETQRNKGNFPGRFSGRQFSNSRSEMNVSTLELGDSALYLCASSLFTGGGNTEAFFGQGTRLTVV.

This clonotype has ten or more counts. V usage is TRBV20-1 and J usage is TRBJ1-6, with a tentative D call TRBD1 (5 bases). The germline V gene encodes CDR1 DFQATT and CDR2 SNEGSKA (reference sequence). The length of the CDR3 is 13 residues. The V gene lost 1 base and the J gene lost 10 bases, with 11 bases spanning the gap. The CDR3, as DNA: TGCAGTGCTAGAGGGGGCGCGGGGTCACCCCTCCACTTT. Amino acid sequence: CSARGGAGSPLHF.

The chain is built from TRBV6-1 and TRBJ1-1, with D unclear. Between the trimmed V and J ends, which lost 2 bases and 7 bases, there was a span of 17 bases. The CDR3 consists of 15 residues. CDR1 and CDR2 (germline): MNHNS, SASEGT. The CDR3 loop reads CASSELGSSGGEAFF. CDR3 coding DNA: TGTGCCAGCAGTGAACTCGGGTCGTCGGGTGGTGAAGCTTTCTTT.

At least ten counts were recorded for this clonotype. The V call is TRBV29-1, the J call TRBJ2-3; D remains ambiguous. V was pared by 4 bases and J by 4 bases, with 3 bases between. The CDR3 totals 10 residues. Germline V lookup: CDR1 SQVTM, CDR2 ANQGSEA. As DNA, the CDR3 is TGCAGCGTTGTTTCAGATACGCAGTATTTT. As protein: CSVVSDTQYF.

This clonotype came up many times. This chain uses TRBV6-5 with TRBJ2-5; 14 positions match TRBD2. The germline V gene encodes CDR1 MNHEY and CDR2 SVGAGI. The ends lost 5 bases at V and 0 bases at J; junction bases unmatched: 14. This CDR3 comprises 20 residues. The chain's CDR3 is CASSTGLAGGQRPNQETQYF. Here the CDR3 DNA reads TGTGCCAGCAGTACTGGACTAGCGGGGGGCCAAAGACCTAACCAAGAGACCCAGTACTTC.

This clonotype has ten or more counts. The gene calls are TRBV5-1 and TRBJ2-1; D not certain. The germline V gene encodes CDR1 SGHRS and CDR2 YFSETQ. V was clipped by 5 bases and J by 0 bases, with 9 bases between them. CDR3 length equals 14 residues. This CDR3 reads CASSKLSSYNEQFF. CDR3 coding DNA: TGCGCCAGCAGTAAGTTAAGCTCCTACAATGAGCAGTTCTTC.

This clonotype has just one count. V usage is TRBV20-1 and J usage is TRBJ2-3, with D tentatively TRBD2 (5 bases). Germline CDR1 and CDR2: DFQATT and SNEGSKA (reference sequence). The CDR3 extends over 14 amino acids. V dropped 5 bases and J dropped 1 base, with 13 bases sitting between them. CDR3 protein: CSAAPGSGTDTQYF. CDR3 nucleotide sequence: TGCAGTGCTGCCCCGGGGTCTGGCACAGATACGCAGTATTTT.